The sequence of this T cell receptor beta chain was determined in a study of technical replicates of blood from a handful of donors. Libraries were prepared by immunoSEQ multiplex PCR; TCRdb keeps only in-frame clonotypes and omits some of them. The repertoire holds 15,000 to 20,000 clones, over 70% seen once, with approximately 13% in the top ten. The V and J ends lost 4 bases and 5 bases respectively, with 8 bases between them. Germline V gene data show CDR1 as SGHTA and CDR2 as FQGNSA. This CDR3 is 12 amino acids long. The sequencing sample was made of PBMCs. The J gene is TRBJ1-2, the V gene TRBV7-2; D is possibly TRBD1 (5 bases). This TCR was sampled from a human donor in good health. CDR3 in amino acids: CASSSQGYGYTF. CDR3 DNA sequence: TGTGCCAGCAGCTCCCAGGGTTATGGCTACACCTTC.